This TCR beta chain originates from a study of blood T cell repertoires in COVID-19. Turning to the study itself: PBMCs, B-cell-depleted T cells, or T cells provided the cDNA or gDNA that made up the material.

In assigning cohorts, the study relied on participant-reported clinical history. The germline gives CDR1 SGHRS, CDR2 YFSETQ. V lost 0 bases to trimming and J lost 7 bases; unmatched junction nucleotides: 4. The CDR3 is 15 amino acids. The count of this clone is one. The protocol was immunoSEQ multiplex PCR, while the TCRdb copy is restricted to in-frame clones and leaves out a portion. The sample shows around 200,000 clones, 75% to 90% of them seen only once. The material sequenced was PBMCs or T cells enriched from blood (not recorded which). The TCR sequence derives from a woman aged 25 to 39 who had been exposed to COVID-19. The chain uses TRBV5-1 and TRBJ1-6; 7 bases line up with TRBD1. The CDR3 nucleotides are TGCGCCAGCAGCTTGGGCGGCAGGGGGAATTCACCCCTCCACTTT. Its translation: CASSLGGRGNSPLHF.